The rows below give T cell receptor beta chains drawn from one sample of a study of identical twins. TCRdb re-called the 5' RACE reads with MiXCR, one entry per CDR3 protein. The sample has approximately 600,000 distinct CDR3 sequences; 7% to 7.5% are singletons. This same sample was also part of a study on yellow fever vaccine responses in identical twins.

Sequencing was done on a sample of PBMCs. Receptors originate from a woman aged 18-29 years in good health. Both conserved end residues are part of each CDR3. The order of the fields is V gene, J gene, CDR3 protein.

v_gene: TRBV7-9; j_gene: TRBJ2-1; CDR3aa: CASSLEGGHYNEQFF
v_gene: TRBV28; j_gene: TRBJ2-1; CDR3aa: CASSFFSGGAYEQFF
v_gene: TRBV5-1; j_gene: TRBJ1-1; CDR3aa: CASSAQGAYTEAFF
v_gene: TRBV9; j_gene: TRBJ2-7; CDR3aa: CASSVAEKGYEQYF
v_gene: TRBV20-1; j_gene: TRBJ1-2; CDR3aa: CSARPGHGRYYGYTF
v_gene: TRBV7-9; j_gene: TRBJ1-1; CDR3aa: CASSSPLLGQEAFF
v_gene: TRBV7-9; j_gene: TRBJ1-2; CDR3aa: CASSLDVETYGYTF
v_gene: TRBV3-1; j_gene: TRBJ1-3; CDR3aa: CASSQEFFNSGNTIYF
v_gene: TRBV9; j_gene: TRBJ2-5; CDR3aa: CASSVESGLAGQKRRETQYF
v_gene: TRBV11-2; j_gene: TRBJ1-1; CDR3aa: CASSLIRLRNTEAFF
v_gene: TRBV28; j_gene: TRBJ2-1; CDR3aa: CASSYITSGTYNEQFF
v_gene: TRBV10-3; j_gene: TRBJ2-7; CDR3aa: CAIREGLAHSYEQYF
v_gene: TRBV20-1; j_gene: TRBJ2-1; CDR3aa: CSAGPSGGYNEQFF
v_gene: TRBV5-1; j_gene: TRBJ2-3; CDR3aa: CASSLSLAGGAKDTQYF
v_gene: TRBV28; j_gene: TRBJ2-4; CDR3aa: CASSLWGGSGENIQYF
v_gene: TRBV25-1; j_gene: TRBJ2-6; CDR3aa: CASSEFGAGVSGANVLTF
v_gene: TRBV6-5; j_gene: TRBJ1-1; CDR3aa: CASSYRDRGLNTEAFF
v_gene: TRBV2; j_gene: TRBJ1-6; CDR3aa: CASSWTGEFSYNSPLHF
v_gene: TRBV12-3/TRBV12-4; j_gene: TRBJ1-1; CDR3aa: CASSLRKLWTEAFF
v_gene: TRBV12-3/TRBV12-4; j_gene: TRBJ2-1; CDR3aa: CASSQGHYNEQFF
v_gene: TRBV20-1; j_gene: TRBJ1-3; CDR3aa: CSALHGTGNTIYF
v_gene: TRBV15; j_gene: TRBJ2-2; CDR3aa: CATSRDLSAGELFF
v_gene: TRBV20-1; j_gene: TRBJ2-3; CDR3aa: CSAKRPRGVLGRNTDTQYF
v_gene: TRBV19; j_gene: TRBJ2-5; CDR3aa: CASSTWELETQYF
v_gene: TRBV5-1; j_gene: TRBJ2-3; CDR3aa: CASSLGEGLDTQYF
v_gene: TRBV27; j_gene: TRBJ1-6; CDR3aa: CASSLHRLGNSPLHF
v_gene: TRBV29-1; j_gene: TRBJ1-2; CDR3aa: CSVDSGHYGYTF